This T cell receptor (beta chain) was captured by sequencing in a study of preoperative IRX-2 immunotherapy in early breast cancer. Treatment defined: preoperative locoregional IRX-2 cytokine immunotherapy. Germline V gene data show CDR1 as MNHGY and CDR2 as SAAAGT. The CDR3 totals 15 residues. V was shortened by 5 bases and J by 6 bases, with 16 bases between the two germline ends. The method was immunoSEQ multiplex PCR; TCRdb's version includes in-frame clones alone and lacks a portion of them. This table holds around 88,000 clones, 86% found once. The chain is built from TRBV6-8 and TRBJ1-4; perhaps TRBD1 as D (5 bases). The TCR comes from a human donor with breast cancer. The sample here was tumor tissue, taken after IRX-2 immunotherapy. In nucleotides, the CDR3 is TGTGCCAGCAGTCCCCGAGGAGGGGAGGATGAAAAACTGTTTTTT. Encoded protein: CASSPRGGEDEKLFF.